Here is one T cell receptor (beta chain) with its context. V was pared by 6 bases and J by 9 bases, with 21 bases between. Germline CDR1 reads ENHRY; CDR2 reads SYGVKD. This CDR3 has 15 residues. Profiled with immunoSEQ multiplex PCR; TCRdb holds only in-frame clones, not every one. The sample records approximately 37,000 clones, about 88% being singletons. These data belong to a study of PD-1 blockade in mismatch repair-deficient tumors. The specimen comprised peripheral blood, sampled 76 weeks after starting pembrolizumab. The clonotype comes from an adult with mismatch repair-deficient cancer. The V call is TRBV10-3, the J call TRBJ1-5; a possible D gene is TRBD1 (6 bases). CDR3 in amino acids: CAISRQEGMGRPQHF. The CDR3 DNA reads TGTGCCATCAGCCGACAGGAAGGGATGGGGCGGCCCCAGCATTTT.